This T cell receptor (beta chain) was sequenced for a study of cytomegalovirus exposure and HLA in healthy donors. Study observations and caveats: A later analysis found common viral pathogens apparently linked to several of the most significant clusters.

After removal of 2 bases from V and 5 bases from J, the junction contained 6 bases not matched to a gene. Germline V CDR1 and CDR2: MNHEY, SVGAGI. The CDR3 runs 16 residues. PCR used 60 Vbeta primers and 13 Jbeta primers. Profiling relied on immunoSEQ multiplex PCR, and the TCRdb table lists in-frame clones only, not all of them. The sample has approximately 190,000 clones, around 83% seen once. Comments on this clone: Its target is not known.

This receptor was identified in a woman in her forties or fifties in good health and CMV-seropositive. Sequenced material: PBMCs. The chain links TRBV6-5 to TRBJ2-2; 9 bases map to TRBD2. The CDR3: CASSYASGVGTGELFF. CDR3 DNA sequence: TGTGCCAGCAGTTACGCTAGCGGGGTGGGGACCGGGGAGCTGTTTTTT.